This T cell receptor (beta chain) emerged from a study of identical twins. Comments on this clonotype: Antigen: not known.

TCRdb called the 5' RACE reads again in MiXCR, with one record for every CDR3 protein. The sample comprises 600,000 to 700,000 distinct CDR3 sequences, about 20% of which are singletons, and 4% to 5.5% rests with the top ten. Study findings and constraints: Findings came from cross-sectional statistics, without long-term follow-up of donors. Sequences that were beta out-of-frame showed weaker excess twin sharing. Part of the zero-insertion signal could reflect confounding by invariant MAIT and iNKT cells.

CDR1 SGHKS and CDR2 YYEKEE come from the germline V gene (reference sequence). V dropped 6 bases and J dropped 7 bases, with 12 bases sitting between them. The CDR3 is 12 amino acids. The same data also contributed to another study, on T cells expressing NK-cell markers.

Sequenced: PBMCs. The clonotype was recovered from a woman between 18 and 29 years old in good health. The J gene is TRBJ2-3, the V gene TRBV5-5; TRBD1 might be the D (6 bases). The CDR3 loop reads CASNQGLYTQYF. CDR3 sequence (DNA): TGTGCCAGCAACCAGGGGCTCTATACGCAGTATTTT.